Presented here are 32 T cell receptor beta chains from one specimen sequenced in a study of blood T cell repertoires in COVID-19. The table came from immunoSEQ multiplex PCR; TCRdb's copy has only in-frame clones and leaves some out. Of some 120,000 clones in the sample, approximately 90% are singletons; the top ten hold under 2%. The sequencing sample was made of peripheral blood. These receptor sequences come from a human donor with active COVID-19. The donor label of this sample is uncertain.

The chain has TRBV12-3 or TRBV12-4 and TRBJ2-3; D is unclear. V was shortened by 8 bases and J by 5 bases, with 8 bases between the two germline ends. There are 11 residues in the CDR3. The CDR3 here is CASLLEDTQYF. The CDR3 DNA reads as TGTGCCAGCCTCTTAGAAGATACGCAGTATTTT.

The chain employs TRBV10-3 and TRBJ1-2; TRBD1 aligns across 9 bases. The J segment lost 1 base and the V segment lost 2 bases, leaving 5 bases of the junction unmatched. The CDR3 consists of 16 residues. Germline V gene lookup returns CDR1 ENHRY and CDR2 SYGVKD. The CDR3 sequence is CAISEPDRGFNYGYTF. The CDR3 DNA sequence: TGTGCCATCAGTGAGCCGGACAGGGGATTTAACTATGGCTACACCTTC.

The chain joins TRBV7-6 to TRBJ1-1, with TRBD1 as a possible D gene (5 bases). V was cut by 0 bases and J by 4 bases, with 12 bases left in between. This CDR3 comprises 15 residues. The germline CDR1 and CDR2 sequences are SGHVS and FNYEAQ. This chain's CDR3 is CASSLATTGGTEAFF. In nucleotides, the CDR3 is TGTGCCAGCAGCTTAGCCACCACGGGGGGCACTGAAGCTTTCTTT.

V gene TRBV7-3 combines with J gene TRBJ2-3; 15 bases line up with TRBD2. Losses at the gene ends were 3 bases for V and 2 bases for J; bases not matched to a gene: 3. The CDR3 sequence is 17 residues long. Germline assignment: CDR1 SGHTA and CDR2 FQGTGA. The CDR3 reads CASSLGLAGGFTDTQYF. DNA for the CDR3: TGTGCCAGCAGCTTGGGACTAGCGGGGGGTTTCACAGATACGCAGTATTTT.

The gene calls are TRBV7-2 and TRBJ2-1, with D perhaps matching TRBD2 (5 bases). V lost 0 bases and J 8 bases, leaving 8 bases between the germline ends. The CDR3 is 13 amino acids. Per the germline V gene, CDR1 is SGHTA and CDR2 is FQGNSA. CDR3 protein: CASSLAPGDEQFF. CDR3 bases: TGTGCCAGCAGCTTAGCCCCCGGGGATGAGCAGTTCTTC.

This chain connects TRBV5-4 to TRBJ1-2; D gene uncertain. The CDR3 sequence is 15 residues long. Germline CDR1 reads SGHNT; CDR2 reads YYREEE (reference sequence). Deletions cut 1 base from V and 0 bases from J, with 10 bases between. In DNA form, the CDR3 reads TGTGCCAGCAGCTTGTCCACGGGAGCTAACTATGGCTACACCTTC. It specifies CASSLSTGANYGYTF.

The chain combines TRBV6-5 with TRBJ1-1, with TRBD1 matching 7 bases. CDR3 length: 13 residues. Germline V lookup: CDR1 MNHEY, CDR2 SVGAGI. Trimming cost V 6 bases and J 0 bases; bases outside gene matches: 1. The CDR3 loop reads CASRDRLNTEAFF. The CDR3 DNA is TGTGCCAGCAGGGACAGGTTGAACACTGAAGCTTTCTTT.

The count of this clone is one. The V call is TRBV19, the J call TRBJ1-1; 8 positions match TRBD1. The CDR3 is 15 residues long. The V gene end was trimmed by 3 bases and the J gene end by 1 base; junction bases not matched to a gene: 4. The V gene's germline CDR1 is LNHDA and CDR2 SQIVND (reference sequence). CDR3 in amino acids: CASSMTGQANTEAFF. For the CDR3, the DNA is TGTGCCAGTAGTATGACGGGACAGGCGAACACTGAAGCTTTCTTT.

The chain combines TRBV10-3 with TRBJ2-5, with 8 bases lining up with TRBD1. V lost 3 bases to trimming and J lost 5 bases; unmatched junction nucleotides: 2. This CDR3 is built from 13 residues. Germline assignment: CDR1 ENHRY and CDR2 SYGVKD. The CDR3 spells CAISDRQGETQYF. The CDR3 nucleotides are TGTGCCATCAGTGATAGACAGGGGGAGACCCAGTACTTC.

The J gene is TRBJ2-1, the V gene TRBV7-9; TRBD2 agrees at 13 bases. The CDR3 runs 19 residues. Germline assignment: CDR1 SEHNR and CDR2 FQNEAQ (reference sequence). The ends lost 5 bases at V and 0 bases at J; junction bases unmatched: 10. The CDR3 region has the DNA TGTGCCAGCAGCGTCGGACTAGCGGGGGTATTGAGCTCCTACAATGAGCAGTTCTTC. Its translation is CASSVGLAGVLSSYNEQFF.

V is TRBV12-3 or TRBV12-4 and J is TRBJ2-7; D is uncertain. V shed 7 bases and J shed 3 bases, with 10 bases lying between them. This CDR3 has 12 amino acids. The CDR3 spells CASMSYRYEQYF. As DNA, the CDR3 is TGTGCCAGCATGTCCTACCGCTACGAGCAGTACTTC.

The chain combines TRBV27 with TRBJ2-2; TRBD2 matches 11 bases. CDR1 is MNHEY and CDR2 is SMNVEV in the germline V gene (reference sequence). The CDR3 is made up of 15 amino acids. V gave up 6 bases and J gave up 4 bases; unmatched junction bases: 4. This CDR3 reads CASRPSGGRTGELFF. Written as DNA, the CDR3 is TGTGCCAGCAGACCTAGCGGGGGGCGCACCGGGGAGCTGTTTTTT.

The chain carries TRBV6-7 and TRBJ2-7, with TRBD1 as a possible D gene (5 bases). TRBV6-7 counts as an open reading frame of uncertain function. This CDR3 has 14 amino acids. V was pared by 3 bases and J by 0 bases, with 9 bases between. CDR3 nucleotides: TGTGCCAGCAGTTATACGACAGTCTCCTACGAGCAGTACTTC. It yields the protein CASSYTTVSYEQYF.

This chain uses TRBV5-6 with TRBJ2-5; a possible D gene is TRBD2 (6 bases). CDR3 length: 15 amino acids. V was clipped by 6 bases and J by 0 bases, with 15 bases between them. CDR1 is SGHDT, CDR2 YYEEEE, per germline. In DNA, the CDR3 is TGTGCCAGCATCTTTAGCGGCCCTCACCAAGAGACCCAGTACTTC. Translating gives CASIFSGPHQETQYF.

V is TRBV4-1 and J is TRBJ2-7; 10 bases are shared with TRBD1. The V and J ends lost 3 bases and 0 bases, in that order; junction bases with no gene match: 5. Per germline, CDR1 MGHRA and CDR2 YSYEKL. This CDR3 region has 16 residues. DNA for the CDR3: TGCGCCAGCAGCCAGGGACAGGGGCCCCCCTCCTACGAGCAGTACTTC. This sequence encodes CASSQGQGPPSYEQYF.

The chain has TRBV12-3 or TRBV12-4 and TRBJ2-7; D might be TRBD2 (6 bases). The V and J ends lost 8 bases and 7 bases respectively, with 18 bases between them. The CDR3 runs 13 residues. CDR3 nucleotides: TGTGCCAGCCGCACCGGAGGGTTGGGGGAGCAGTACTTC. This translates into CASRTGGLGEQYF.

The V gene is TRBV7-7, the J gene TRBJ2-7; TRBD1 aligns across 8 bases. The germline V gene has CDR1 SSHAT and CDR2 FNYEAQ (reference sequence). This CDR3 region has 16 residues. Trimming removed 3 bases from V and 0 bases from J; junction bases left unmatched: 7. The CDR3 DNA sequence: TGTGCCAGCAGCTTCTTGGGGACAGGATACTCCTACGAGCAGTACTTC. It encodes CASSFLGTGYSYEQYF. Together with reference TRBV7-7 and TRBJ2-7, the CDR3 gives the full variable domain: GAGVSQSPRYKVTKRGQDVTLRCDPISSHATLYWYQQALGQGPEFLTYFNYEAQPDKSGLPSDRFSAERPEGSISTLTIQRTEQRDSAMYRCASSFLGTGYSYEQYFGPGTRLTVT.

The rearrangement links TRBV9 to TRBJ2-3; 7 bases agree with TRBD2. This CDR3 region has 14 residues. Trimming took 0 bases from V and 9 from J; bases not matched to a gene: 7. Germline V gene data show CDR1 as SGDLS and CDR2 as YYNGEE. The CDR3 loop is CASSVVSGVGTQYF. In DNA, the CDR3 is TGTGCCAGCAGCGTAGTAAGCGGGGTTGGGACGCAGTATTTT.

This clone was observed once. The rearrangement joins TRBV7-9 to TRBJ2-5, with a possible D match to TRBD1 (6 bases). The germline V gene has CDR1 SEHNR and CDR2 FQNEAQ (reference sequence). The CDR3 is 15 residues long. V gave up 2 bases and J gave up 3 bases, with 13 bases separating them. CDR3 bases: TGTGCCAGCAGCTTAACAGGGTTCTTAGAAGAGACCCAGTACTTC. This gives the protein CASSLTGFLEETQYF.

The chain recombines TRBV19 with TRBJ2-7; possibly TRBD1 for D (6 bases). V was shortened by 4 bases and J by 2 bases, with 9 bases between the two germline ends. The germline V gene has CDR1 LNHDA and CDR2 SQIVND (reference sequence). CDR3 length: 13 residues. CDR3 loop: CASSTRTAYEQYF. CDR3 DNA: TGTGCCAGTAGTACCCGGACAGCCTACGAGCAGTACTTC.

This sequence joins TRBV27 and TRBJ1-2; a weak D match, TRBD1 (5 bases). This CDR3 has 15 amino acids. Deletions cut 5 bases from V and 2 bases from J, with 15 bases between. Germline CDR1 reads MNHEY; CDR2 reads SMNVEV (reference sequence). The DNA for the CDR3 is TGTGCCAGCAGTCCATTAGGGGCAGGAAACTATGGCTACACCTTC. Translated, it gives CASSPLGAGNYGYTF.

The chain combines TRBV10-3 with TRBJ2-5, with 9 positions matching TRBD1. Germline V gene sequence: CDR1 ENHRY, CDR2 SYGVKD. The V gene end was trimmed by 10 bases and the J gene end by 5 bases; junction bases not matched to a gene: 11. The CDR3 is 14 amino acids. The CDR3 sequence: CATRPGQGRETQYF. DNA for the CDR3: TGTGCCACAAGACCGGGACAGGGCAGGGAGACCCAGTACTTC.

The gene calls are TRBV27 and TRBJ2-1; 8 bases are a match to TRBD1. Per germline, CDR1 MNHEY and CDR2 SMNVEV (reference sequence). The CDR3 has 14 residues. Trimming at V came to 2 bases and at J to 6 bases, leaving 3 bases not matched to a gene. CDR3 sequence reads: CASSLQGALNEQFF. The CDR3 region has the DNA TGTGCCAGCAGTTTACAGGGGGCGCTCAATGAGCAGTTCTTC.

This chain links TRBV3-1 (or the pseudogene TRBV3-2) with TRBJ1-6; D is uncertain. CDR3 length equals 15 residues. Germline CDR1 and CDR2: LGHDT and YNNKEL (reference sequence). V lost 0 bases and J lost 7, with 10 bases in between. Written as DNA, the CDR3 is TGTGCCAGCAGCCAAGAATTTGGAGAGAATTCACCCCTCCACTTT. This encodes CASSQEFGENSPLHF.

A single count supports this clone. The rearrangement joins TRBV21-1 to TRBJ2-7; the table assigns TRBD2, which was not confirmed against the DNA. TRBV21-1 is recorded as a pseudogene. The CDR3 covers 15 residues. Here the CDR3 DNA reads TGTGCCAGCAATAAGAGGGGACTCCTAGGCGACGAGCAGTACTTC. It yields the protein CASNKRGLLGDEQYF.

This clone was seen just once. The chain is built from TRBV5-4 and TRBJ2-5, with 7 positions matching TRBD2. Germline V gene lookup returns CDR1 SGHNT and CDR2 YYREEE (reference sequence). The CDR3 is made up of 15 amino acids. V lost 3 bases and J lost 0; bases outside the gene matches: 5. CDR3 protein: CASSSGGLYQETQYF. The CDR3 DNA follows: TGTGCCAGCAGCTCGGGGGGATTGTACCAAGAGACCCAGTACTTC.

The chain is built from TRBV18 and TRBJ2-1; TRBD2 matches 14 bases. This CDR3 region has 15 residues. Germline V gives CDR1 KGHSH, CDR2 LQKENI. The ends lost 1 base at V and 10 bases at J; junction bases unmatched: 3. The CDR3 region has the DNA TGTGCCAGCTCACCACTGGGACTAGCGGGGGCCGAGCAGTTCTTC. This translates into CASSPLGLAGAEQFF.

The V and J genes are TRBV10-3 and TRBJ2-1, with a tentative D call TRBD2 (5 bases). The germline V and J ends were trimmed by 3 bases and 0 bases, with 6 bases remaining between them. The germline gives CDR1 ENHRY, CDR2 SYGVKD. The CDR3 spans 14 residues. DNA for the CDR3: TGTGCCATCAGTGACGCGGGCTCCTACAATGAGCAGTTCTTC. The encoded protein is CAISDAGSYNEQFF.

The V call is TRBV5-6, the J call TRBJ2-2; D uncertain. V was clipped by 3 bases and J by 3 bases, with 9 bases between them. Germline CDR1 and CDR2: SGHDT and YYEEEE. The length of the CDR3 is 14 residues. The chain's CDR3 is CASSSDLDTGELFF. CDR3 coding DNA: TGTGCCAGCAGCTCTGACTTGGACACCGGGGAGCTGTTTTTT.

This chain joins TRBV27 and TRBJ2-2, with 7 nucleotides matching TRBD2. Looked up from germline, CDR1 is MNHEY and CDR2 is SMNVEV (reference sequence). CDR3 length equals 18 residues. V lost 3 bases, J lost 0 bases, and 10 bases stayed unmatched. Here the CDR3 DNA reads TGTGCCAGCAGTTTTAGGTTAGCGGGCCATTCGAACACCGGGGAGCTGTTTTTT. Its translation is CASSFRLAGHSNTGELFF.

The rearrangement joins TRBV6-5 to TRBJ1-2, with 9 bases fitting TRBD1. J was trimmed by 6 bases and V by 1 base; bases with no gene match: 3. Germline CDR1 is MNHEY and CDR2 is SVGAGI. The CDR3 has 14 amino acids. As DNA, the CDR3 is TGTGCCAGCAGTTACTTACAGGGGGCTAATGGCTACACCTTC. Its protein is CASSYLQGANGYTF.

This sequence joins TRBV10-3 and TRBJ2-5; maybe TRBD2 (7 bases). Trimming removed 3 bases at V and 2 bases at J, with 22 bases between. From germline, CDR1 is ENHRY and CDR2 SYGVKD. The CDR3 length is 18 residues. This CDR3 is CAISDGRDRRTEQETQYF. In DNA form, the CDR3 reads TGTGCCATCAGTGATGGGAGGGACCGTCGGACAGAGCAAGAGACCCAGTACTTC.